Following are 8 T cell receptor beta chains from one sample sequenced in a study of blood T cells in healthy people across ages. A second about 7 to 11 cycle PCR used barcoded and J-beta primers. TCRdb called the 5' RACE reads again in MiXCR, with one record for every CDR3 protein. The repertoire holds around 1,500,000 distinct CDR3 sequences, with approximately 40% as singletons. The specimen sequenced was blood. The receptor set was obtained from a woman under 30 in good health.

This clonotype was recorded only once. This sequence joins TRBV6-5 and TRBJ1-2, with TRBD1 matching over 9 bases. The CDR3 spans 16 residues. From germline, CDR1 is MNHEY and CDR2 SVGAGI. Unmatched junction bases numbered 10, after V lost 6 bases and J lost 2 bases. For the CDR3, the DNA is TGTGCCAGCAGACCCCCCACCGGGACAGGGAACTATGGCTACACCTTC. Its protein is CASRPPTGTGNYGYTF.

This clonotype was detected a few times. The rearrangement joins TRBV7-2 to TRBJ1-2; weak D call: TRBD1 (5 bases). The V end lost 3 bases, the J end lost 7 bases, and 9 bases lay between the germline ends. Per the germline V gene, CDR1 is SGHTA and CDR2 is FQGNSA. This CDR3 has 12 residues. CDR3: CASSLGPRGYTF. The CDR3 nucleotides read TGTGCCAGCAGCTTGGGACCTCGTGGCTACACCTTC. Variable domain in full (rest from reference TRBV7-2 and TRBJ1-2): GAGVSQSPSNKVTEKGKDVELRCDPISGHTALYWYRQSLGQGLEFLIYFQGNSAPDKSGLPSDRFSAERTGGSVSTLTIQRTQQEDSAVYLCASSLGPRGYTFGSGTRLTVV.

This clonotype was counted only a few times. The chain recombines TRBV13 with TRBJ2-7, with 7 bases fitting TRBD1. CDR3 length: 15 residues. V was pared by 5 bases and J by 1 base, with 8 bases of the junction left unmatched. The germline V gene encodes CDR1 PRHDT and CDR2 FYEKMQ (reference sequence). The CDR3 coding sequence is TGTGCCAGCAGCATCACGATGACAGGGTCCTACGAGCAGTACTTC. Amino acids: CASSITMTGSYEQYF.

This chain uses TRBV5-1 with TRBJ2-3, with D perhaps being TRBD1 or TRBD2 (5 bases each). This CDR3 contains 15 residues. CDR1 SGHRS and CDR2 YFSETQ come from the germline V gene. V gave up 1 base and J gave up 5 bases, with 14 bases separating them. This CDR3 is CASSLRDPEGDTQYF. Here the CDR3 DNA reads TGCGCCAGCAGCTTGAGGGACCCGGAAGGAGATACGCAGTATTTT.

This clonotype was observed a few times. The V and J genes are TRBV4-1 and TRBJ2-4; weak D call: TRBD1 (6 bases). The DNA end is a closer match to TRBJ2-7, so the J assignment may be wrong. Looked up from germline, CDR1 is MGHRA and CDR2 is YSYEKL. The CDR3 loop spans 14 amino acids. The CDR3 loop reads CASSAIQGFDEQYF. CDR3 in DNA: TGCGCCAGCAGCGCTATACAGGGTTTCGACGAGCAGTACTTC.

Details on this clonotype: One end of the junction does not line up with germline, which may come from a read error. The chain carries TRBV7-8 and TRBJ2-1; 11 nucleotides line up with TRBD1. The CDR3 sequence is 15 residues long. Germline V CDR1 and CDR2: SGHVS, FQNEAQ. The CDR3 reads CASSLAGTGGDDQFF. The CDR3, as DNA: TGTGCCAGCAGCTTAGCAGGGACAGGGGGAGATGATCAGTTCTTC.

A few counts support this clonotype. The chain uses TRBV6-1 and TRBJ1-2; 9 bases are shared with TRBD1. The CDR3 is made up of 14 amino acids. The trim removed 5 bases at V and 5 bases at J, leaving 6 bases unmatched. The V gene's germline CDR1 is MNHNS and CDR2 SASEGT. The CDR3 spells CASSWTGEGYGYTF. The DNA for the CDR3 is TGTGCCAGCAGTTGGACAGGGGAGGGATATGGCTACACCTTC.

In its sample, this clonotype was seen once. At one of its ends the junction is not consistent with the germline gene, which may arise from a read error. V usage is TRBV7-9 and J usage is TRBJ2-1; the match to TRBD1 covers 9 bases. CDR1 SEHNR and CDR2 FQNEAQ come from the germline V gene (reference sequence). The CDR3 is 16 amino acids. The CDR3, as DNA: TGTGCCAGCAGCGACACAGGGGGCCTTTTTCTCAATGAGCAGTTCTTT. It specifies CASSDTGGLFLNEQFF.